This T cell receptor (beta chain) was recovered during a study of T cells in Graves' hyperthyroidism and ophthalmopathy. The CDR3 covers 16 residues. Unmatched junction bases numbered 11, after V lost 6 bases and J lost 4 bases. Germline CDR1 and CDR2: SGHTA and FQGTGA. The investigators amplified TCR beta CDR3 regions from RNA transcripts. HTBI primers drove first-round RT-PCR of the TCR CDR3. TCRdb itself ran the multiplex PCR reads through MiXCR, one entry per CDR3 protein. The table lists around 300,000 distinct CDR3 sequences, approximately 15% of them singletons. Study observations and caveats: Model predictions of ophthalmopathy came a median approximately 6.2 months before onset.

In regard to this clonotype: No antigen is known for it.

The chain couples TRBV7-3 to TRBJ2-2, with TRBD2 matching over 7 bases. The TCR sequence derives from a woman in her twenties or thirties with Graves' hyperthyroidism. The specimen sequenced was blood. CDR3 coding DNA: TGTGCCAGCAGTCTGGGGGGGAGAGGGCTCACCGGGGAGCTGTTTTTT. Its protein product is CASSLGGRGLTGELFF.